Below, one T cell receptor beta chain is given with its context. Its target is unknown. This sample was taken from a study of prognosis after radiotherapy for stage I lung cancer. It was by two-round multiplex PCR that TCR beta CDR3 was amplified from genomic DNA. First-round PCR, the initial amplification, used primers specific to each TRBV and TRBJ gene. TCRdb fed the multiplex PCR reads into MiXCR, producing one record per CDR3 protein. The data hold 25,000 to 35,000 distinct CDR3 sequences, with 35% to 45% observed a single time. The study, taken as a whole, reports: There was a fall in unique TCR clone counts after stereotactic body radiation therapy, median around 9,500 versus 6,500. Between patients with and without metastases, TRBV and TRBJ gene usage reportedly differed. A determination of whether the expanded TCR clones were tumor-specific was not made.

The sample consisted of PBMCs, taken before or after stereotactic body radiation therapy (not recorded which). This clonotype was obtained from a donor over 45 with non-small cell lung cancer.

CDR3 protein: CASSPPSLQGVGGDTIYF. CDR3 sequence (DNA): TGTGCCAGCTCACCACCTTCCTTGCAGGGAGTGGGAGGAGACACCATATATTTT. The chain is built from TRBV18 and TRBJ1-3, with a tentative D call TRBD1 (5 bases). V was pared by 0 bases and J by 8 bases, with 23 bases between. The germline gives CDR1 KGHSH, CDR2 LQKENI. This CDR3 contains 18 residues.